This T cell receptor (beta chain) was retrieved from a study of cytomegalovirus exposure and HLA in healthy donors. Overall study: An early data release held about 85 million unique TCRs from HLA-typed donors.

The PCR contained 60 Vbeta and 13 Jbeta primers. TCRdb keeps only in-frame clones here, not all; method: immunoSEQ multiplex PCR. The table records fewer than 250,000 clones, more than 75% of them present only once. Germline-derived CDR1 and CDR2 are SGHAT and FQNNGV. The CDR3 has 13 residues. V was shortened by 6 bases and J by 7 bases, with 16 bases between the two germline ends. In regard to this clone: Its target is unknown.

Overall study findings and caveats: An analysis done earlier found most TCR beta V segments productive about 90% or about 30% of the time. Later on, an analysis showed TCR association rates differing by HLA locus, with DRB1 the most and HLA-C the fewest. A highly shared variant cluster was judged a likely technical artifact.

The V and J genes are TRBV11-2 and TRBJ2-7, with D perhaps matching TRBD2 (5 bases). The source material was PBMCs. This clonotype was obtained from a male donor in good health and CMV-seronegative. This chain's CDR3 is CASRRPDTGEQYF. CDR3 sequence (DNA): TGTGCCAGCAGACGTCCCGACACGGGAGAGCAGTACTTC. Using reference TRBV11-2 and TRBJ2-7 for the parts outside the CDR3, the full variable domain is EAGVAQSPRYKIIEKRQSVAFWCNPISGHATLYWYQQILGQGPKLLIQFQNNGVVDDSQLPKDRFSAERLKGVDSTLKIQPAKLEDSAVYLCASRRPDTGEQYFGPGTRLTVT.